The 24 T cell receptor beta chains below were found in one sample sequenced in a study of blood T cell repertoires in COVID-19. Using immunoSEQ multiplex PCR, the repertoire was profiled, and TCRdb retains in-frame clones only, with some absent. The sample includes tens of thousands of clones, approximately 86% of them seen just once. The sample consisted of peripheral blood. These receptors were collected from a man in his 60s with acute or convalescent COVID-19.

This clone was counted once. The rearrangement links TRBV4-2 to TRBJ1-2; no firm D call. Germline lookup yields CDR1 LGHNA and CDR2 YNFKEQ. V was cut by 0 bases and J by 4 bases, with 15 bases left in between. The CDR3 spans 16 residues. Here the CDR3 reads CASSQEVGGGSYGYTF. In DNA, the CDR3 is TGTGCCAGCAGCCAAGAGGTAGGAGGCGGTTCCTATGGCTACACCTTC.

This chain joins TRBV2 and TRBJ2-1; 7 positions agree with TRBD2. Germline trimming cut 6 bases from V and 4 bases from J; bases unmatched to any gene: 6. Germline-derived CDR1 and CDR2 are SNHLY and FYNNEI. This CDR3 has 14 residues. The CDR3 reads CASRPGLPYNEQFF. The DNA for the CDR3 is TGTGCCAGCAGACCGGGACTACCTTACAATGAGCAGTTCTTC.

This chain links TRBV12-3 or TRBV12-4 with TRBJ1-3; 7 bases are shared with TRBD1. This CDR3 has 13 residues. The V gene end was trimmed by 7 bases and the J gene end by 8 bases; junction bases not matched to a gene: 8. The CDR3 DNA follows: TGTGCCAGCACCAGGACAGGTACAGACACCATATATTTT. Residues: CASTRTGTDTIYF.

The gene calls are TRBV27 and TRBJ1-6, with D possibly TRBD1 on 5 matching bases. This CDR3 region has 15 residues. Germline CDR1 MNHEY, CDR2 SMNVEV (reference sequence). V dropped 8 bases and J dropped 7 bases, with 18 bases sitting between them. The CDR3, as DNA: TGTGCCAGCTCACCCTCTGACAGATTCAATTCACCCCTCCACTTT. Protein product: CASSPSDRFNSPLHF.

The chain is built from TRBV12-5 and TRBJ2-2; 8 nucleotides agree with TRBD1. Germline V lookup: CDR1 LGHNT, CDR2 FRNRAP. The V and J ends lost 6 bases and 6 bases, in that order; junction bases with no gene match: 9. CDR3 length: 15 residues. CDR3 loop: CASGHGQGMAGELFF. Here the CDR3 DNA reads TGTGCTAGTGGGCATGGACAGGGAATGGCCGGGGAGCTGTTTTTT.

The chain recombines TRBV6-5 with TRBJ2-7; D not resolved. This CDR3 contains 11 residues. Trimming left V 4 bases short and J 10 bases short, with 11 bases between. Germline CDR1 reads MNHEY; CDR2 reads SVGAGI. The CDR3 nucleotides read TGTGCCAGCAGTTCCCCGTTGAGACAGTACTTC. It specifies CASSSPLRQYF.

The count of this clone is one. V is TRBV19 and J is TRBJ2-3; weak D call: TRBD1 (7 bases). CDR1 is LNHDA, CDR2 SQIVND, per germline (reference sequence). The CDR3 spans 17 residues. Trimming cost V 2 bases and J 6 bases, with 21 bases left between them. The CDR3 here is CASSIRGGTVLLDTQYF. The CDR3, as DNA: TGTGCCAGTAGTATACGTGGGGGGACAGTCCTTCTGGATACGCAGTATTTT.

This clone was recorded only once. The V gene is TRBV3-1 (or the pseudogene TRBV3-2), the J gene TRBJ2-3; 7 bases are shared with TRBD2. The CDR3 is made up of 15 amino acids. With V trimmed by 4 bases and J by 2 bases, 6 bases remained unmatched. Germline CDR1 LGHDT, CDR2 YNNKEL (reference sequence). CDR3 sequence: CASSLGAGPTDTQYF. For the CDR3, the DNA is TGTGCCAGCAGCCTTGGAGCGGGGCCCACAGATACGCAGTATTTT.

The gene calls are TRBV7-2 and TRBJ2-3; TRBD2 matches 7 bases. This CDR3 is built from 15 residues. V trimming: 4 bases; J trimming: 3 bases; junction bases outside the gene matches: 7. The germline gives CDR1 SGHTA, CDR2 FQGNSA. The CDR3 nucleotides are TGTGCCAGCAGCTCAAGGGTCGGGAGGACAGATACGCAGTATTTT. Translating it yields CASSSRVGRTDTQYF.

The J gene is TRBJ1-4, the V gene TRBV5-1, with D unclear. Germline values: CDR1 SGHRS, CDR2 YFSETQ. Trimming left V 3 bases short and J 8 bases short, with 20 bases between. This CDR3 comprises 16 residues. The CDR3: CASSWATGRSGEKLFF. The CDR3 bases are TGCGCCAGCAGCTGGGCAACCGGGCGGTCGGGGGAAAAACTGTTTTTT.

This chain joins TRBV28 and TRBJ2-1; a possible D gene is TRBD2 (6 bases). This CDR3 is 15 amino acids long. V was pared by 6 bases and J by 5 bases, with 17 bases between. From germline, CDR1 is MDHEN and CDR2 SYDVKM. The CDR3 region has the DNA TGTGCCAGCAGGGGAGCGGGCACCAGAGACAATGAGCAGTTCTTC. Translating it yields CASRGAGTRDNEQFF.

The chain is built from TRBV5-4 and TRBJ2-7, with D uncertain. Germline V gives CDR1 SGHNT, CDR2 YYREEE (reference sequence). V lost 4 bases, J lost 4 bases, and 12 bases lay in between. The CDR3 has 13 residues. For the CDR3, the DNA is TGTGCCAGCAGCGACACCTGGGCGTACGAGCAGTACTTC. Amino acids: CASSDTWAYEQYF.

This clone was found once. The chain recombines TRBV11-2 with TRBJ1-6; no definite D call. Germline-derived CDR1 and CDR2 are SGHAT and FQNNGV. Trimming took 1 base from V and 12 from J, leaving 4 bases between them. The CDR3 sequence is 11 residues long. The chain's CDR3 is CASSLGQPLHF. The CDR3 DNA reads as TGTGCCAGCAGCTTAGGTCAACCCCTCCACTTT. The variable domain in full, with the rest retrieved from reference TRBV11-2 and TRBJ1-6, is EAGVAQSPRYKIIEKRQSVAFWCNPISGHATLYWYQQILGQGPKLLIQFQNNGVVDDSQLPKDRFSAERLKGVDSTLKIQPAKLEDSAVYLCASSLGQPLHFGNGTRLTVT.

The chain combines TRBV5-5 with TRBJ2-7; 11 positions agree with TRBD2. CDR1 and CDR2 (germline): SGHKS, YYEKEE (reference sequence). The trim removed 2 bases at V and 5 bases at J, leaving 3 bases unmatched. This CDR3 comprises 14 residues. The CDR3 is CASSFSLAGDEQYF. The CDR3, as DNA: TGTGCCAGCAGCTTTTCACTAGCGGGAGACGAGCAGTACTTC.

About this clone itself: The junction departs from the called germline gene at one end, perhaps through a read error. The chain carries TRBV28 and TRBJ2-1, with 12 positions matching TRBD2. This CDR3 region has 16 residues. The germline V gene has CDR1 MDHEN and CDR2 SYDVKM. For the CDR3, the DNA is TGTGCCAGCAGTGAGACTAGCGGGAGAACCTACGATGAGCAGTTCTTC. This codes for CASSETSGRTYDEQFF.

This chain uses TRBV5-1 with TRBJ2-1; TRBD2 might be the D (5 bases). This CDR3 is built from 15 residues. V lost 6 bases and J lost 6, with 19 bases in between. Germline values: CDR1 SGHRS, CDR2 YFSETQ. The CDR3 protein is CASKIVNAGLNEQFF. CDR3 DNA sequence: TGCGCCAGCAAAATCGTCAACGCGGGCCTCAATGAGCAGTTCTTC.

This clone was seen only once. The rearrangement uses TRBV10-1 and TRBJ2-3, with unresolved D. Germline V gene lookup returns CDR1 WNHNN and CDR2 SYGVQD (reference sequence). This CDR3 contains 13 residues. The V end lost 2 bases, the J end lost 6 bases, and 9 bases lay between the germline ends. CDR3 protein: CASSEGPRDTQYF. The CDR3 region has the DNA TGCGCCAGCAGTGAGGGTCCCAGGGATACGCAGTATTTT.

The chain employs TRBV9 and TRBJ2-2; 7 bases are a match to TRBD1. Trimming at V came to 3 bases and at J to 9 bases, leaving 14 bases not matched to a gene. This CDR3 is built from 16 residues. CDR1 is SGDLS, CDR2 YYNGEE, per germline. CDR3 coding DNA: TGTGCCAGCAGCGCCCGACAGGGCCCCGAGACCCGGGAGCTGTTTTTT. Amino acids: CASSARQGPETRELFF.

This chain links TRBV29-1 with TRBJ2-7; TRBD2 aligns across 7 bases. V shed 4 bases and J 3 bases; nucleotides not matched to a gene: 0. Germline V CDR1 and CDR2: SQVTM, ANQGSEA. The CDR3 runs 11 residues. CDR3 amino acids: CSVASGYEQYF. The CDR3 coding sequence is TGCAGCGTTGCTAGCGGCTACGAGCAGTACTTC.

The chain has TRBV11-3 and TRBJ1-3; 10 positions agree with TRBD1. V dropped 1 base and J dropped 7; count of bases not matched to a gene: 4. The CDR3 runs 15 residues. Germline lookup yields CDR1 SGHNT and CDR2 YENEEA. Here the CDR3 reads CASSLVRQGANTIYF. The CDR3 DNA reads TGTGCCAGCAGCTTAGTTCGACAGGGGGCCAACACCATATATTTT.

The V and J genes are TRBV27 and TRBJ1-3, with 11 bases aligning to TRBD1. The CDR3 has 15 amino acids. Germline CDR1 is MNHEY and CDR2 is SMNVEV (reference sequence). Here the CDR3 reads CPGDPGQGEGNTIYF. Here the CDR3 DNA reads TGTCCTGGAGATCCGGGACAGGGGGAGGGAAACACCATATATTTT.

The CDR3 bases are TGTGCCAGCAGTTTAACAGGAAACACTGAAGCTTTCTTT. Translation: CASSLTGNTEAFF. The gene calls are TRBV28 and TRBJ1-1, with TRBD1 as a possible D gene (5 bases). Looked up from germline, CDR1 is MDHEN and CDR2 is SYDVKM. Trimming took 2 bases from V and 2 from J, leaving 6 bases between them. The CDR3 spans 13 residues.

This chain connects TRBV3-1 (or the pseudogene TRBV3-2) to TRBJ1-2; D is unclear. Germline V gives CDR1 LGHDT, CDR2 YNNKEL (reference sequence). The CDR3 consists of 15 residues. Trimming shortened V by 0 bases and J by 5 bases, and 13 bases separated the two germline ends. For the CDR3, the DNA is TGTGCCAGCAGCCAAGATCCAGGCGGGGTGTATGGCTACACCTTC. This codes for CASSQDPGGVYGYTF.

This clone was seen a few times. The V and J genes are TRBV18 and TRBJ1-2, with TRBD1 identical over 9 bases. The V segment lost 3 bases and the J segment 4 bases; nucleotides outside the gene matches: 6. Germline V lookup: CDR1 KGHSH, CDR2 LQKENI. The CDR3 runs to 15 residues. The CDR3 sequence is CASSPRTGDSYGYTF. The CDR3, as DNA: TGTGCCAGCTCACCGAGGACAGGGGATAGCTATGGCTACACCTTC.